The 26 T cell receptor beta chains below all came from one sample that was sequenced in a study of T cell repertoires in cytomegalovirus infection. Using its own MiXCR run on the reads, TCRdb lists one record per CDR3 protein. The sample records a few hundred thousand distinct CDR3 sequences, 8% to 10% being singletons. Sequenced sample: PBMCs. These receptors all come from a human donor in good health (CMV status not recorded). Some clones in this sample may be carry-over from other donors' samples.

This clonotype was counted between two and nine times. V gene TRBV6-2 or TRBV6-3 combines with J gene TRBJ2-7; TRBD2 agrees at 12 bases. The CDR3 sequence is 16 residues long. The V segment lost 4 bases and the J segment 3 bases; nucleotides outside the gene matches: 7. CDR1 and CDR2 from the germline V gene are MNHEY and SVGEGT. The CDR3: CASSSTSGRSFYEQYF. The CDR3 DNA reads as TGTGCCAGCAGTTCTACTAGCGGGAGGTCTTTCTACGAGCAGTACTTC.

The table lists this clonotype with a few counts. The chain joins TRBV2 to TRBJ1-3; a possible D gene is TRBD1 (5 bases). Trimming took 9 bases from V and 0 from J, leaving 15 bases between them. Germline CDR1 SNHLY, CDR2 FYNNEI. CDR3 length: 15 amino acids. CDR3 sequence (DNA): TGTGCCAGATCCGGGACTCCGAGCTCTGGAAACACCATATATTTT. Its protein product is CARSGTPSSGNTIYF.

This clonotype was observed at least ten times. V gene TRBV7-8 combines with J gene TRBJ2-7, with D perhaps assigned TRBD1 or TRBD2 (5 bases each). The CDR3 is made up of 16 amino acids. V dropped 1 base and J dropped 3 bases, with 16 bases sitting between them. Per germline, CDR1 SGHVS and CDR2 FQNEAQ. The CDR3 is CASSLGGTRSYYEQYF. The CDR3 nucleotides are TGTGCCAGCAGCTTAGGAGGGACCCGGAGTTACTACGAGCAGTACTTC.

The chain links TRBV5-3 to TRBJ1-6, with D maybe TRBD1 (5 bases). TRBV5-3 is assigned to the ORF class and has an uncertain function. Trimming stripped 8 bases from V and 6 bases from J, with 15 bases between. This CDR3 spans 14 amino acids. CDR3: CASTNPGPNSPLHF. CDR3 DNA: TGTGCCAGCACCAATCCGGGGCCTAATTCACCCCTCCACTTT.

V usage is TRBV27 and J usage is TRBJ1-1; a weak D match, TRBD1 (6 bases). Germline CDR1 MNHEY, CDR2 SMNVEV (reference sequence). V was trimmed by 5 bases and J by 1 base, leaving 14 bases between them. The CDR3 is 15 amino acids. The CDR3 region is CASSLIQGRNTEAFF. CDR3 nucleotide sequence: TGTGCCAGCAGTCTAATACAGGGTCGGAACACTGAAGCTTTCTTT.

The genes are TRBV19 and TRBJ2-4; 7 nucleotides agree with TRBD1. Germline CDR1 LNHDA, CDR2 SQIVND (reference sequence). This CDR3 contains 14 residues. Trimming cost V 3 bases and J 4 bases; bases outside gene matches: 3. The CDR3 loop reads CASSIGTAKNIQYF. CDR3 nucleotides: TGTGCCAGTAGTATCGGGACAGCGAAAAACATTCAGTACTTC.

This clonotype was seen repeatedly, ten times or more. CDR3 protein: CASSWDRVNTGELFF. The CDR3 region has the DNA TGTGCCAGCAGCTGGGACAGGGTGAACACCGGGGAGCTGTTTTTT. The chain couples TRBV7-8 to TRBJ2-2; TRBD1 matches at 9 bases. The trim removed 4 bases at V and 1 base at J, leaving 1 base unmatched. Per the germline V gene, CDR1 is SGHVS and CDR2 is FQNEAQ. CDR3 size: 15 residues. The whole variable domain, remainder taken from reference TRBV7-8 and TRBJ2-2, is GAGVSQSPRYKVAKRGQDVALRCDPISGHVSLFWYQQALGQGPEFLTYFQNEAQLDKSGLPSDRFFAERPEGSVSTLKIQRTQQEDSAVYLCASSWDRVNTGELFFGEGSRLTVL.

This clonotype showed up just a few times. The chain joins TRBV28 to TRBJ2-7; D perhaps matches TRBD1 (6 bases). Germline V lookup: CDR1 MDHEN, CDR2 SYDVKM. The CDR3 length is 16 residues. V was clipped by 4 bases and J by 5 bases, with 21 bases between them. CDR3 DNA sequence: TGTGCCAGCAGTTGGTTGGGTAGGGGGACCTCTAACGAGCAGTACTTC. Translation: CASSWLGRGTSNEQYF.

This clonotype was counted a few times. This chain connects TRBV18 to TRBJ2-7, with 9 bases matching TRBD2. V lost 2 bases to trimming and J lost 3 bases; unmatched junction nucleotides: 5. Germline values: CDR1 KGHSH, CDR2 LQKENI. CDR3 length: 15 residues. The CDR3: CASSPGWTSDYEQYF. DNA of the CDR3: TGTGCCAGCTCACCAGGCTGGACTAGCGACTACGAGCAGTACTTC.

There are a few counts of this clonotype. The chain is built from TRBV19 and TRBJ1-1; a weak D match, TRBD1 (5 bases). The V gene lost 7 bases and the J gene lost 1 base, with 10 bases spanning the gap. There are 13 residues in the CDR3. CDR1 and CDR2 (germline): LNHDA, SQIVND (reference sequence). The CDR3 nucleotides are TGTGCCAGTACTAGGACAACGAACACTGAAGCTTTCTTT. This gives the protein CASTRTTNTEAFF. The full variable domain, with the rest looked up from reference TRBV19 and TRBJ1-1, is DGGITQSPKYLFRKEGQNVTLSCEQNLNHDAMYWYRQDPGQGLRLIYYSQIVNDFQKGDIAEGYSVSREKKESFPLTVTSAQKNPTAFYLCASTRTTNTEAFFGQGTRLTVV.

The chain carries TRBV20-1 and TRBJ2-1; TRBD1 might be the D (5 bases). Trimming shortened V by 7 bases and J by 10 bases, and 20 bases separated the two germline ends. The CDR3 runs to 13 residues. Germline loops: CDR1 DFQATT, CDR2 SNEGSKA (reference sequence). Here the CDR3 DNA reads TGCAGTGGGGTAGGGGTCCTCGCCCAGGAGCAGTTCTTC. Amino acids: CSGVGVLAQEQFF.

Of note for this clonotype: A junction end diverges from the germline sequence, so it may reflect a read error. This rearrangement joins TRBV20-1 to TRBJ2-7, with TRBD1 matching 9 bases. Per germline, CDR1 DFQATT and CDR2 SNEGSKA (reference sequence). The CDR3 is 15 residues long. The CDR3 bases are TGCAGTGCTAGAGATGCAGGGACAGGGACCTACAAGCAGTACTTC. Translating gives CSARDAGTGTYKQYF.

This clonotype was seen ten or more times. V gene TRBV7-9 combines with J gene TRBJ2-7; D remains unclear. The CDR3 is 14 amino acids. V lost 0 bases, J lost 2 bases, and 8 bases lay in between. Germline loops: CDR1 SEHNR, CDR2 FQNEAQ (reference sequence). CDR3 sequence (DNA): TGTGCCAGCAGCTTAGCTGGCTACACCTACGAGCAGTACTTC. Protein product: CASSLAGYTYEQYF.

The genes are TRBV7-2 and TRBJ2-7; D is undetermined. The CDR3 spans 15 residues. Trimming took 3 bases from V and 0 from J, leaving 12 bases between them. The V gene's germline CDR1 is SGHTA and CDR2 FQGNSA. The DNA of the CDR3 is TGTGCCAGCAGCTTTACGGGCCTTCTCTCCTACGAGCAGTACTTC. It specifies CASSFTGLLSYEQYF.

This clonotype was seen repeatedly, ten times or more. The J gene is TRBJ2-4, the V gene TRBV7-2; D gene unclear. Trimming took 9 bases from V and 1 from J, leaving 7 bases between them. Germline lookup yields CDR1 SGHTA and CDR2 FQGNSA. This CDR3 region has 12 residues. The CDR3 region has the DNA TGTGCCAGTATGGGGGCCAAAAACATTCAGTACTTC. It yields the protein CASMGAKNIQYF.

This clonotype occurred many times. This chain links TRBV7-2 with TRBJ1-2, with D perhaps TRBD1 (5 bases). The CDR3 has 14 amino acids. Germline-derived CDR1 and CDR2 are SGHTA and FQGNSA. Trimming cost V 7 bases and J 3 bases, with 15 bases left between them. Here the CDR3 DNA reads TGTGCCAGCACCCCCGGGGGGAGGGACTATGGCTACACCTTC. Amino acids: CASTPGGRDYGYTF.

This clonotype has at least ten counts. The chain is built from TRBV7-2 and TRBJ2-4, with D perhaps TRBD1 or TRBD2 (5 bases each). In germline, CDR1 is SGHTA, CDR2 FQGNSA. This CDR3 has 12 amino acids. V was trimmed by 7 bases and J by 13 bases, leaving 17 bases between them. The CDR3 nucleotides are TGTGCCAGCACCCCCGAGGGGCGCGCACAGTACTTC. It translates to CASTPEGRAQYF.

As concerns this clonotype: One junction end disagrees with the germline gene, perhaps due to a read error. This chain connects TRBV7-9 to TRBJ1-1; D might be TRBD1 (6 bases). The germline CDR1 and CDR2 sequences are SEHNR and FQNEAQ (reference sequence). CDR3 length: 13 amino acids. The CDR3 DNA sequence: TGTGCCAGCATCTTACAGGGAAACACTGAAGCTTTCTTT. It translates to CASILQGNTEAFF.

This clonotype has ten or more counts. The chain joins TRBV7-9 to TRBJ1-3; 7 bases align to TRBD1. This CDR3 comprises 19 residues. The V segment lost 1 base and the J segment 0 bases; nucleotides outside the gene matches: 12. Germline CDR1 SEHNR, CDR2 FQNEAQ (reference sequence). In nucleotides, the CDR3 is TGTGCCAGCAGCTTAGTTTGGGAAAAACAGGGGATCTCTGGAAACACCATATATTTT. Its translation is CASSLVWEKQGISGNTIYF.

This clonotype was detected ten times or more. The genes are TRBV7-6 and TRBJ1-1; D perhaps matches TRBD1 (5 bases). V was trimmed by 2 bases and J by 1 base, leaving 11 bases between them. CDR3 length equals 15 residues. Germline loops: CDR1 SGHVS, CDR2 FNYEAQ. The CDR3 sequence is CASSLWGGTNTEAFF. In nucleotides, the CDR3 is TGTGCCAGCAGCTTATGGGGGGGGACGAACACTGAAGCTTTCTTT. Together with reference TRBV7-6 and TRBJ1-1, the CDR3 gives the full variable domain: GAGVSQSPRYKVTKRGQDVALRCDPISGHVSLYWYRQALGQGPEFLTYFNYEAQQDKSGLPNDRFSAERPEGSISTLTIQRTEQRDSAMYRCASSLWGGTNTEAFFGQGTRLTVV.

In its sample, this clonotype was seen many times. V is TRBV3-1 and J is TRBJ2-5; D is perhaps TRBD1 (6 bases). The CDR3 spans 13 residues. Per the germline V gene, CDR1 is LGHDT and CDR2 is YNNKEL (reference sequence). Trimming took 3 bases from V and 7 from J, leaving 12 bases between them. The CDR3 protein is CASSQNREGTQYF. CDR3 nucleotides: TGTGCCAGCAGCCAGAACAGGGAAGGGACCCAGTACTTC.

This clonotype has ten or more counts. The V and J genes are TRBV7-2 and TRBJ2-1; 11 nucleotides line up with TRBD2. CDR1 and CDR2 (germline): SGHTA, FQGNSA. This CDR3 region has 15 residues. The V and J ends lost 5 bases and 7 bases, in that order; junction bases with no gene match: 7. The CDR3 sequence is CASSPTSGVRNEQFF. In DNA form, the CDR3 reads TGTGCCAGCAGCCCGACTAGCGGGGTGCGTAATGAGCAGTTCTTC.

Concerning this clonotype: This may be a read error, as it is one base from a much larger clone. This chain connects TRBV14 to TRBJ2-7; D possibly corresponds to TRBD1 (6 bases). V was shortened by 1 base and J by 3 bases, with 13 bases between the two germline ends. From germline, CDR1 is SGHDN and CDR2 FVKESK. The CDR3 is made up of 15 amino acids. CDR3 residues: CASSQAGTPNYEQYF. The CDR3 coding sequence is TGTGCCAGCAGCCAAGCCGGGACACCGAACTACGAGCAGTACTTC.

This clonotype was seen many times. This chain links TRBV7-6 with TRBJ1-2, with D possibly TRBD1 on 6 matching bases. CDR3 length equals 17 residues. V was pared by 2 bases and J by 2 bases, with 18 bases between. Germline V gives CDR1 SGHVS, CDR2 FNYEAQ. CDR3 nucleotide sequence: TGTGCCAGCAGCTTATGTCGTCCAACAGGGTCCAACTATGGCTACACCTTC. It is translated as CASSLCRPTGSNYGYTF.

The chain joins TRBV11-2 to TRBJ2-2; 8 bases fit TRBD2. This CDR3 contains 18 residues. After removal of 1 base from V and 3 bases from J, the junction contained 10 bases not matched to a gene. Germline assignment: CDR1 SGHAT and CDR2 FQNNGV. The CDR3 spells CASSLVRGREGDTGELFF. DNA for the CDR3: TGTGCCAGCAGCTTAGTGAGGGGCCGGGAGGGTGACACCGGGGAGCTGTTTTTT.

This clonotype was seen a few times. The gene calls are TRBV7-6 and TRBJ2-3; the match to TRBD2 covers 7 bases. With 3 bases clipped from V and 3 bases from J, the junction kept 6 bases outside the gene matches. From germline, CDR1 is SGHVS and CDR2 FNYEAQ. CDR3 length: 15 amino acids. Here the CDR3 DNA reads TGTGCCAGCAGCTTCGGCGCGGGAGTTACAGATACGCAGTATTTT. It encodes CASSFGAGVTDTQYF.